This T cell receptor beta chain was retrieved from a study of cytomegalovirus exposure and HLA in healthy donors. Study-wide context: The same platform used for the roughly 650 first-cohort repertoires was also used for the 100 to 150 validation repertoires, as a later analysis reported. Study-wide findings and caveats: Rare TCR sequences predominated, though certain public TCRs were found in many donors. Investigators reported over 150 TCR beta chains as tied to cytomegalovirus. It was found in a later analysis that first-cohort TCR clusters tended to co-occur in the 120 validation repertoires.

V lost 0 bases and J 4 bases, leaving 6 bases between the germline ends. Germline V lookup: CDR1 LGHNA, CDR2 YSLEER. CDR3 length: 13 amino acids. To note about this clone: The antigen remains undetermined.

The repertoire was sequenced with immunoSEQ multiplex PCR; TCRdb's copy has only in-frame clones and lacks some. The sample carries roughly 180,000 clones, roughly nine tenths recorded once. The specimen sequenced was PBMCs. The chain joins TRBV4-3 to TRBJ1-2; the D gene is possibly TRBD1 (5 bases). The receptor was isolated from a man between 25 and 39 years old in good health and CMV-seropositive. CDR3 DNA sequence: TGCGCCAGCAGCCAAGAGGGGGGCTATGGCTACACCTTC. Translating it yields CASSQEGGYGYTF.